These T cell receptor beta chains were read from a single sample in a study of cytomegalovirus exposure and HLA in healthy donors. This table comes from immunoSEQ multiplex PCR, and its TCRdb copy is limited to in-frame clones, with some not included. Among approximately 120,000 clones listed, about 76% were seen once. Sequencing input: PBMCs. The receptors originated from a man aged 35 to 55 in good health and CMV-seronegative. The conserved cysteine and the conserved F or W are not part of the CDR3 here. Part of the rows lack a size; the others show once, few, many or a class for expanded clones.

len: 11
j_gene: TRBJ1-1
v_gene: TRBV7-2
abundance: few
CDR3aa: ASSLGRYTEAF

len: 17
j_gene: TRBJ2-2
v_gene: TRBV7-2
abundance: .
CDR3aa: ASSLLGLALTSNTGELF

len: 13
j_gene: TRBJ1-6
v_gene: TRBV10-3
abundance: .
CDR3aa: AISEADWEGSPLH

len: 14
j_gene: TRBJ2-2
v_gene: TRBV7-6
abundance: .
CDR3aa: ASSLVELTLRGELF

len: 12
j_gene: TRBJ2-3
v_gene: TRBV5-1
abundance: .
CDR3aa: ASSFDRATDTQY

len: 12
j_gene: TRBJ1-1
v_gene: TRBV4-1
abundance: .
CDR3aa: ASRRQGANTEAF

len: 13
j_gene: TRBJ2-6
v_gene: TRBV10-3
abundance: .
CDR3aa: AISERVSGANVLT

len: 15
j_gene: TRBJ1-1
v_gene: TRBV7-9
abundance: .
CDR3aa: ASSPRVFGQGSTEAF

len: 15
j_gene: TRBJ2-7
v_gene: TRBV9
abundance: .
CDR3aa: ASSVSSGRNDVYEQY

len: 13
j_gene: TRBJ2-5
v_gene: TRBV18
abundance: .
CDR3aa: ASSQGQGDQETQY

len: 13
j_gene: TRBJ1-4
v_gene: TRBV6-1
abundance: .
CDR3aa: ASSEYQITNEKLF

len: 9
j_gene: TRBJ2-1
v_gene: TRBV20-1
abundance: .
CDR3aa: SAMRINEQF

len: 10
j_gene: TRBJ2-5
v_gene: TRBV18
abundance: .
CDR3aa: ASSGGQETQY

len: 16
j_gene: TRBJ2-2
v_gene: TRBV7-6
abundance: .
CDR3aa: ASSLRSGLAANTGELF

len: 11
j_gene: TRBJ1-5
v_gene: TRBV6-7
abundance: few
CDR3aa: ASRTQGKEPQH

len: 14
j_gene: TRBJ2-3
v_gene: TRBV11-3
abundance: .
CDR3aa: ASSLSGGGVTDTQY

len: 13
j_gene: TRBJ2-3
v_gene: TRBV27
abundance: .
CDR3aa: ASGDRTPSTDTQY

len: 13
j_gene: TRBJ2-5
v_gene: TRBV12-5
abundance: once
CDR3aa: ASGLNAGGRETQY

len: 11
j_gene: TRBJ1-1
v_gene: TRBV7-3
abundance: .
CDR3aa: ASSTSGTGVAF

len: 10
j_gene: TRBJ2-3
v_gene: TRBV7-9
abundance: .
CDR3aa: ASSLELDTQY

len: 12
j_gene: TRBJ2-7
v_gene: TRBV5-1
abundance: .
CDR3aa: ASSPGQGFDEQY

len: 12
j_gene: TRBJ2-7
v_gene: TRBV28
abundance: .
CDR3aa: ASSPIGGSYEQY

len: 14
j_gene: TRBJ1-2
v_gene: TRBV9
abundance: .
CDR3aa: ASSQESRGLGYGYT

len: 13
j_gene: TRBJ2-5
v_gene: TRBV5-1
abundance: .
CDR3aa: ASSLWGTGQETQY

len: 11
j_gene: TRBJ2-2
v_gene: TRBV2
abundance: few
CDR3aa: ASSDDRAGELF

len: 11
j_gene: TRBJ2-7
v_gene: TRBV7-7
abundance: .
CDR3aa: ASSLRQGTEQY

len: 12
j_gene: TRBJ2-7
v_gene: TRBV6-5
abundance: .
CDR3aa: ASSPGQGSYEQY

len: 10
j_gene: TRBJ2-5
v_gene: TRBV19
abundance: .
CDR3aa: ATSEGQETQY

len: 14
j_gene: TRBJ2-7
v_gene: TRBV28
abundance: .
CDR3aa: ASSLSVTGNIYEQY

len: 11
j_gene: TRBJ2-1
v_gene: TRBV9
abundance: once
CDR3aa: ASPGKQGIEQF